This T cell receptor beta chain was recorded in a study of blood T cell repertoires in COVID-19. In the study overall: Donors in the United States, Italy and Spain gave samples during acute or convalescent COVID-19. T cells, B-cell-depleted T cells, or PBMCs provided the cDNA or gDNA that served as material.

After removal of 0 bases from V and 5 bases from J, the junction contained 8 bases not matched to a gene. Per germline, CDR1 SEHNR and CDR2 FQNEAQ (reference sequence). The CDR3 extends over 16 amino acids. In the original processing: Reference gene primers were amplified, and this amplification served to estimate nucleated cell counts. Clones were read by immunoSEQ multiplex PCR, and TCRdb kept only the in-frame ones, dropping some. The D gene and trimming were derived from the DNA, and the V and J assignments and clone size from that table. The table shows about 64,000 clones, with 88% occurring only once.

Source material: peripheral blood. The J gene is TRBJ1-2, the V gene TRBV7-9; 8 nucleotides agree with TRBD1. This sequence was found in a man in his 70s with acute or convalescent COVID-19. CDR3 sequence (DNA): TGTGCCAGCAGCTTAGCTTCGACAGGGGAGGTGTATGGCTACACCTTC. Its translation: CASSLASTGEVYGYTF.